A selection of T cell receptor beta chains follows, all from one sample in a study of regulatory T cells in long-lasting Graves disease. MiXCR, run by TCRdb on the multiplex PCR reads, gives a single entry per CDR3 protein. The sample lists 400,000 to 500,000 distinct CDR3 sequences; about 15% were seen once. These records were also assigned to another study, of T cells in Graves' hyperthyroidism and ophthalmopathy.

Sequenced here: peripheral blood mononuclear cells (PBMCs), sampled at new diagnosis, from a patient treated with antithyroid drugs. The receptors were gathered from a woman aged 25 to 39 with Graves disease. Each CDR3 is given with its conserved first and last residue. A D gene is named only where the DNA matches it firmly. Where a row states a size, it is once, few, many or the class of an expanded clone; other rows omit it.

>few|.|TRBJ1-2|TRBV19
CASSIKAITNYGYTF
TGTGCCAGTAGTATCAAGGCAATTACTAACTATGGCTACACCTTC
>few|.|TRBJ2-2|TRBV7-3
CASSLIGAGELFF
TGTGCCAGCAGCTTAATTGGCGCCGGGGAGCTGTTTTTT
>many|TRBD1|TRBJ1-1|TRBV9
CASSFTGELGVGTEAFF
TGTGCCAGCAGCTTCACAGGGGAACTCGGTGTGGGCACTGAAGCTTTCTTT
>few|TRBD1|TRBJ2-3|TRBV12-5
CASGLGQGGQYF
TGTGCTAGTGGTTTGGGACAGGGTGGGCAGTATTTT
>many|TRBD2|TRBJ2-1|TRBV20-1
CSARETGGVRLADYNEQFF
TGCAGTGCTAGAGAGACAGGTGGCGTGAGACTAGCGGACTACAATGAGCAGTTCTTC
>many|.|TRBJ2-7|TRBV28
CAGSPVGGSYEQYF
TGTGCCGGCTCGCCGGTGGGAGGCTCCTACGAGCAGTACTTC
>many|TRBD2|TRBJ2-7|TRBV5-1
CASTPRPGLAGTYEQYF
TGCGCCAGCACCCCCCGCCCGGGACTAGCGGGCACCTACGAGCAGTACTTC
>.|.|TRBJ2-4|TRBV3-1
CASSQRGTSVIQYF
TGTGCCAGCAGCCAAAGGGGAACGTCTGTCATTCAGTACTTC
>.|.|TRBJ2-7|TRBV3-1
CASSLSSLVAGNYEQYF
TGTGCCAGCAGCCTATCCTCTTTAGTAGCAGGGAACTACGAGCAGTACTTC
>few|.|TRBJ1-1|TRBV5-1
CASSLGDRGNTEAFF
TGCGCCAGCAGCTTGGGGGATCGGGGGAACACTGAAGCTTTCTTT
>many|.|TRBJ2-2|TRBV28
CASSFAPLTGELFF
TGTGCCAGCAGTTTTGCCCCTTTGACCGGGGAGCTGTTTTTT
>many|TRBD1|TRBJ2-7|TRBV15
CATSLRDRVEQYF
TGTGCCACCAGCCTCCGGGACAGGGTTGAGCAGTACTTC
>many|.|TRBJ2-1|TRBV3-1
CASSQEASGNEQFF
TGTGCCAGCAGCCAAGAGGCAAGCGGCAATGAGCAGTTCTTC
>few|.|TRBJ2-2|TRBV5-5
CASSTHRGELFF
TGTGCCAGCAGCACCCATCGCGGGGAGCTGTTTTTT
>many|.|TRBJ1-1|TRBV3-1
CASSPIQQRMFLTEAFF
TGTGCCAGCAGTCCGATCCAACAGCGGATGTTCCTCACTGAAGCTTTCTTT
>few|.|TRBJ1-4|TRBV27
CASSSTNQGKLFF
TGTGCCAGCAGTTCCACCAACCAGGGGAAACTGTTTTTT
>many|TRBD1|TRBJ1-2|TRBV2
CATPRGQGVGYGYTF
TGTGCCACCCCACGGGGACAGGGCGTAGGCTATGGCTACACCTTC
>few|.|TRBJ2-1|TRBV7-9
CASSNRWGEQFF
TGTGCCAGCAGTAATCGTTGGGGTGAGCAGTTCTTC
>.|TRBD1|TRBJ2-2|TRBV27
CASSPGDSSNTGELFF
TGTGCCAGCAGTCCCGGGGACAGTTCGAACACCGGGGAGCTGTTTTTT
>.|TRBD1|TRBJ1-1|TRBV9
CASSDPSLFPGQGGTEAFF
TGTGCCAGCAGCGACCCCTCTTTATTCCCGGGACAGGGAGGGACTGAAGCTTTCTTT
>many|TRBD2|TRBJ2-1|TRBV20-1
CSASGMRSGRNEQFF
TGCAGTGCTAGTGGTATGCGTAGCGGGAGGAATGAGCAGTTCTTC
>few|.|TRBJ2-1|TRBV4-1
CASSQDLLLQFF
TGTGCCAGCAGCCAAGATCTCTTGCTGCAGTTCTTC
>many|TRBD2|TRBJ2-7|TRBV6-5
CASSYSGTNYEQYF
TGTGCCAGCAGTTACTCCGGGACTAACTACGAGCAGTACTTC
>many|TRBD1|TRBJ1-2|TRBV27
CASSSGQASNHGYTF
TGTGCCAGCAGTTCCGGACAGGCGTCGAACCATGGCTACACCTTC
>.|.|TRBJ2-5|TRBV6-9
CASSYLDRFGETQYF
TGTGCCAGCAGTTATCTGGACAGATTCGGGGAGACCCAGTACTTC
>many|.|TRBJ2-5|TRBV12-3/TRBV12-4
CASSFPTGQETQYF
TGTGCCAGCAGTTTCCCTACAGGCCAAGAGACCCAGTACTTC
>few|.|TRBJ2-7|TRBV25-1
CASRAREYYEQYF
TGTGCCAGCAGGGCCAGGGAATACTACGAGCAGTACTTC
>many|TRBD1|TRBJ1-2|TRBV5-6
CASSLDPDRVDYGYTF
TGTGCCAGCAGCTTGGATCCTGACAGGGTGGACTATGGCTACACCTTC
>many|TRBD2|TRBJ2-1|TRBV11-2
CASSVTPAGASRNEQFF
TGTGCCAGCAGCGTTACCCCAGCGGGAGCCTCGAGGAATGAGCAGTTCTTC